Sequencing of this TCR beta chain was carried out in a study of T cells in Graves' hyperthyroidism and ophthalmopathy. The study's findings and limits: Model-based prediction identified ophthalmopathy a median 6.5 months prior to its onset.

This clonotype showed up just a few times. Antigen specificity is unknown. Authors of the study amplified TCR beta CDR3 regions from RNA transcripts. Using the HTBI primer set, a first-round RT-PCR was run on the TCR CDR3. TCRdb reprocessed the multiplex PCR reads via MiXCR and lists one record per CDR3 protein. This table holds about 300,000 distinct CDR3 sequences, roughly 14% found once. V lost 7 bases and J 1 base, leaving 16 bases between the germline ends. CDR3 length equals 15 residues. Germline V gene sequence: CDR1 LNHDA, CDR2 SQIVND (reference sequence). V and J are TRBV19 and TRBJ1-1; D might be TRBD1 (5 bases). The specimen was blood. The origin of this receptor is a woman aged 25 to 39 with Graves' hyperthyroidism that later progressed to Graves' ophthalmopathy. The CDR3 nucleotides read TGTGCCAGTACCCCCGGGGGGGGAGGGAACACTGAAGCTTTCTTT. It yields the protein CASTPGGGGNTEAFF.